The next 16 T cell receptor beta chains were all read from a single sample in a study of T cells in Graves' hyperthyroidism and ophthalmopathy. The source material, RNA transcripts, was used to amplify TCR beta CDR3 regions. With the HTBI primer set, the TCR CDR3 went through a first round of RT-PCR. MiXCR, applied by TCRdb to the multiplex PCR reads, yields one record per CDR3 protein. The sample includes 500,000 to 800,000 distinct CDR3 sequences, about 14% of them seen just once. Sequencing was done on a sample of blood. The receptors originated from a woman between 45 and 65 years old with Graves' ophthalmopathy.

This clonotype appeared many times. The chain joins TRBV13 to TRBJ2-7; tentatively, D is TRBD2 (5 bases). The V and J ends lost 1 base and 4 bases respectively, with 11 bases between them. Germline CDR1 PRHDT, CDR2 FYEKMQ (reference sequence). The CDR3 is made up of 14 amino acids. CDR3 sequence: CASSLAWTAYEQYF. As DNA, the CDR3 is TGTGCCAGCAGCTTAGCGTGGACTGCATACGAGCAGTACTTC.

Many counts were recorded for this clonotype. The chain combines TRBV18 with TRBJ2-1; D might be TRBD1 (6 bases). Trimming took off 3 bases at V and 5 bases at J, with 11 bases between the two ends. CDR3 size: 14 residues. Per germline, CDR1 KGHSH and CDR2 LQKENI. CDR3 amino acids: CASSPGHKNNEQFF. The CDR3 DNA reads TGTGCCAGCTCACCGGGACACAAAAACAATGAGCAGTTCTTC.

CDR3 nucleotide sequence: TGCGCCAGCAGCCAAGCGACAGGGGGCTCCTACGAGCAGTACTTC. Protein product: CASSQATGGSYEQYF. The rearrangement links TRBV4-3 to TRBJ2-7; 9 positions match TRBD1. The J segment lost 0 bases and the V segment lost 1 base, leaving 1 base of the junction unmatched. This CDR3 is 15 amino acids long. Germline V gives CDR1 LGHNA, CDR2 YSLEER.

The V gene is TRBV12-3 or TRBV12-4, the J gene TRBJ1-1; 7 positions match TRBD1. The CDR3 loop spans 15 amino acids. Trimming took 3 bases from V and 1 from J; bases not matched to a gene: 5. As DNA, the CDR3 is TGTGCCAGCAGTTTTCGCGACAGGGAGAACACTGAAGCTTTCTTT. Translated: CASSFRDRENTEAFF.

This clonotype has at least ten counts. V and J are TRBV10-3 and TRBJ1-1; D not certain. The germline CDR1 and CDR2 sequences are ENHRY and SYGVKD. The ends were cut back, 4 bases at V and 0 bases at J, with 12 bases in the middle. CDR3 size: 15 residues. The CDR3 loop reads CAISVGLRLNTEAFF. DNA for the CDR3: TGTGCCATCAGTGTTGGACTACGATTGAACACTGAAGCTTTCTTT.

This clonotype was observed a few times. This chain uses TRBV5-6 with TRBJ2-7, with TRBD1 matching 8 bases. There are 15 residues in the CDR3. J gave up 4 bases and V 0 bases, and 6 bases lay outside the gene matches. Germline loops: CDR1 SGHDT, CDR2 YYEEEE. CDR3: CASSLGQGSFYEQYF. The CDR3 region has the DNA TGTGCCAGCAGCTTGGGACAGGGGAGCTTTTACGAGCAGTACTTC.

This clonotype was counted between two and nine times. One end of the junction varies from germline; a read error may be responsible. V is TRBV24-1 and J is TRBJ2-2; 13 bases map to TRBD2. Germline lookup yields CDR1 KGHDR and CDR2 SFDVKD. CDR3 size: 18 residues. CDR3 sequence: CASSPRTSGRFRAGELFF. The CDR3 DNA reads TGTGCCAGCAGTCCGCGGACTAGCGGGAGATTCAGGGCCGGGGAGCTGTTTTTT.

This clonotype was seen many times. The gene calls are TRBV12-5 and TRBJ1-2, with a tentative D call TRBD1 (5 bases). Trimming removed 6 bases from V and 2 bases from J, with 10 bases in between. From germline, CDR1 is LGHNT and CDR2 FRNRAP. This CDR3 is built from 13 residues. The CDR3 DNA follows: TGTGCTAGTGGCCCGGGACTGAACTATGGCTACACCTTC. Translation: CASGPGLNYGYTF. Combining the CDR3 with reference TRBV12-5 and TRBJ1-2 gives the whole variable domain DARVTQTPRHKVTEMGQEVTMRCQPILGHNTVFWYRQTMMQGLELLAYFRNRAPLDDSGMPKDRFSAEMPDATLATLKIQPSEPRDSAVYFCASGPGLNYGYTFGSGTRLTVV.

The chain is built from TRBV28 and TRBJ2-4; TRBD2 matches 8 bases. The CDR3 length is 16 residues. Germline values: CDR1 MDHEN, CDR2 SYDVKM. Trimming at V came to 7 bases and at J to 0 bases, leaving 8 bases not matched to a gene. CDR3 sequence reads: CASTFSGTLAKNIQYF. As DNA, the CDR3 is TGTGCCAGCACTTTTAGCGGGACCCTAGCCAAAAACATTCAGTACTTC.

V and J are TRBV6-2 or TRBV6-3 and TRBJ2-7, with 11 bases lining up with TRBD2. The trim removed 6 bases at V and 4 bases at J, leaving 14 bases unmatched. This CDR3 has 17 residues. Germline V CDR1 and CDR2: MNHEY, SVGEGT. The CDR3 DNA is TGTGCCAGCAGGCTCGGTCATAGCGGGAGGGGAGGATACGAGCAGTACTTC. Protein product: CASRLGHSGRGGYEQYF.

This clonotype has just a few counts. This chain uses TRBV27 with TRBJ2-6; D tentatively fits TRBD1 or TRBD2 (5 bases each). V was shortened by 2 bases and J by 3 bases, with 14 bases between the two germline ends. The CDR3 is 17 amino acids. Germline assignment: CDR1 MNHEY and CDR2 SMNVEV (reference sequence). The CDR3 loop reads CASSLGQGGSGANVLTF. The CDR3 DNA sequence: TGTGCCAGCAGTTTAGGGCAGGGTGGGAGTGGGGCCAACGTCCTGACTTTC.

This clonotype was counted at least ten times. This CDR3 is CASSRTSAYEQYF. The DNA for the CDR3 is TGTGCCAGCAGTCGGACTAGCGCTTACGAGCAGTACTTC. The genes are TRBV12-3 or TRBV12-4 and TRBJ2-7; 9 bases align to TRBD2. There are 13 residues in the CDR3. Trimming took 5 bases from V and 4 from J; bases not matched to a gene: 3.

The chain links TRBV7-2 to TRBJ2-1; D possibly corresponds to TRBD2 (5 bases). This CDR3 contains 20 residues. Between the trimmed V and J ends, which lost 3 bases and 5 bases, there was a span of 29 bases. Germline-derived CDR1 and CDR2 are SGHTA and FQGNSA. For the CDR3, the DNA is TGTGCCAGCAGCTTCACTAGGAGGTCTCGGGGAGTAAGACTTGACAATGAGCAGTTCTTC. Translating gives CASSFTRRSRGVRLDNEQFF.

This clonotype showed up just a few times. The chain carries TRBV6-2 or TRBV6-3 and TRBJ1-5; D unclear. This CDR3 comprises 16 residues. From germline, CDR1 is MNHEY and CDR2 SVGEGT. The germline V and J ends were trimmed by 2 bases and 0 bases, with 11 bases remaining between them. The CDR3 DNA reads as TGTGCCAGCAGTTACAATTTACCCGATAGCAATCAGCCCCAGCATTTT. Encoded protein: CASSYNLPDSNQPQHF.

As concerns this clonotype: A read error is possible here, since a much larger clone lies one base away. The V call is TRBV3-1, the J call TRBJ2-5, with 7 bases that match TRBD1. The germline V gene has CDR1 LGHDT and CDR2 YNNKEL (reference sequence). The CDR3 sequence is 15 residues long. Trimming removed 4 bases from V and 2 bases from J; junction bases left unmatched: 7. This CDR3 is CASSRCRDRQETQYF. CDR3 coding DNA: TGTGCCAGCAGCCGGTGCCGGGACAGACAAGAGACCCAGTACTTC.

Ten or more counts support this clonotype. This chain links TRBV2 with TRBJ1-5; D is ambiguous. V lost 4 bases and J 5 bases, leaving 12 bases between the germline ends. In germline, CDR1 is SNHLY, CDR2 FYNNEI. The CDR3 is 14 amino acids. CDR3 sequence reads: CASSVEGFHQPQHF. In nucleotides, the CDR3 is TGTGCCAGCAGTGTGGAGGGTTTCCATCAGCCCCAGCATTTT.